These T cell receptor beta chains were read from a single sample in a study of OX40 agonist ivuxolimab in advanced cancers. Profiled with immunoSEQ multiplex PCR; TCRdb holds only in-frame clones, not every one. The data hold about 73,000 clones, with more than 80% observed a single time. The sequenced sample was CD4+ or CD8+ T cells sorted from blood, obtained in a trial of the OX40 agonist ivuxolimab. The receptors originated from an adult with an advanced solid tumor such as melanoma, head and neck, liver or kidney cancer. CDR3s include the opening cysteine and the closing phenylalanine or tryptophan. A D gene is named only where the DNA matches it firmly. Clone size is not always given. Where it is, it says once, few, many or a class for expanded clones.

v_call	d_call	clone_size	j_call	cdr3_aa	cdr3_nt
TRBV15	NA	NA	TRBJ1-4	CATSRDKGIGEKLFF	TGTGCCACCAGCAGAGATAAGGGTATTGGTGAAAAACTGTTTTTT
TRBV6-1	TRBD2	NA	TRBJ2-7	CASSDSGYSYEQYF	TGTGCCAGCAGTGATAGCGGGTACTCCTACGAGCAGTACTTC
TRBV18	TRBD2	NA	TRBJ2-1	CASSPTSSGAYNEQFF	TGTGCCAGCTCACCGACCTCTAGCGGCGCCTACAATGAGCAGTTCTTC
TRBV19	NA	NA	TRBJ1-5	CASGNRNQPQHF	TGTGCCAGTGGGAATCGCAATCAGCCCCAGCATTTT
TRBV5-4	NA	NA	TRBJ2-5	CASSLGAPSQETQYF	TGTGCCAGCAGCTTAGGAGCTCCCTCTCAAGAGACCCAGTACTTC
TRBV30	TRBD2	NA	TRBJ2-3	CAWRGLAGTDTQYF	TGTGCCTGGAGGGGGTTAGCGGGGACAGATACGCAGTATTTT
TRBV6-1	NA	NA	TRBJ1-1	CASYTRGLGSEAFF	TGTGCCAGCTACACAAGGGGACTCGGCAGTGAAGCTTTCTTT
TRBV2	NA	NA	TRBJ2-7	CASRTLISVGSPEQYF	TGTGCCAGCAGGACTTTGATTTCTGTCGGGAGCCCCGAGCAGTACTTC
TRBV5-1	TRBD2	NA	TRBJ2-7	CASSSPGLAGDEQYF	TGCGCCAGCAGCTCTCCGGGACTAGCGGGAGACGAGCAGTACTTC
TRBV5-4	NA	NA	TRBJ2-7	CASSPGVSYEQYF	TGTGCCAGCAGCCCGGGGGTTTCCTACGAGCAGTACTTC
TRBV5-4	NA	NA	TRBJ2-7	CASSFTGTDEQYF	TGTGCCAGCAGCTTCACAGGGACCGACGAGCAGTACTTC
TRBV25-1	NA	NA	TRBJ1-2	CATTGLYGYTF	TGTGCCACCACAGGGCTCTATGGCTACACCTTC
TRBV5-1	NA	once	TRBJ2-2	CASSLDGATGELFF	TGCGCCAGCAGCTTGGACGGCGCCACCGGGGAGCTGTTTTTT
TRBV20-1	NA	NA	TRBJ2-7	CSARATWEQYF	TGCAGTGCTAGAGCCACCTGGGAGCAGTACTTC
TRBV6-5	TRBD2	NA	TRBJ2-1	CASTPAGGPYEQFF	TGTGCCAGCACCCCGGCGGGAGGGCCATATGAGCAGTTCTTC
TRBV7-3	TRBD1	NA	TRBJ1-5	CASGAGTGPYSNQPQHF	TGTGCCAGCGGGGCCGGGACAGGCCCTTATAGCAATCAGCCCCAGCATTTT
TRBV28	TRBD1	NA	TRBJ2-7	CAINLTGGGRSYEQYF	TGTGCCATCAACCTGACAGGGGGCGGGAGGTCCTACGAGCAGTACTTC
TRBV30	NA	NA	TRBJ1-1	CAWTRSRFYTEAFF	TGTGCCTGGACTCGGTCCAGGTTTTACACTGAAGCTTTCTTT
TRBV6-6	NA	NA	TRBJ2-7	CASSYAGYEQYF	TGTGCCAGCAGTTACGCGGGATACGAGCAGTACTTC
TRBV9	NA	NA	TRBJ2-2	CASSVVGGAGELFF	TGTGCCAGCAGCGTAGTGGGAGGAGCCGGGGAGCTGTTTTTT
TRBV5-1	TRBD2	NA	TRBJ2-3	CASSRWTSGSRTDTQYF	TGCGCCAGCAGCCGGTGGACTAGCGGGAGTCGGACAGATACGCAGTATTTT
TRBV15	TRBD2	NA	TRBJ2-1	CATSPDPGLVPFF	TGTGCCACCAGCCCCGACCCGGGACTAGTCCCGTTCTTC
TRBV5-1	NA	NA	TRBJ2-5	CASSSLTQETQYF	TGCGCCAGCAGCTCCCTAACCCAAGAGACCCAGTACTTC